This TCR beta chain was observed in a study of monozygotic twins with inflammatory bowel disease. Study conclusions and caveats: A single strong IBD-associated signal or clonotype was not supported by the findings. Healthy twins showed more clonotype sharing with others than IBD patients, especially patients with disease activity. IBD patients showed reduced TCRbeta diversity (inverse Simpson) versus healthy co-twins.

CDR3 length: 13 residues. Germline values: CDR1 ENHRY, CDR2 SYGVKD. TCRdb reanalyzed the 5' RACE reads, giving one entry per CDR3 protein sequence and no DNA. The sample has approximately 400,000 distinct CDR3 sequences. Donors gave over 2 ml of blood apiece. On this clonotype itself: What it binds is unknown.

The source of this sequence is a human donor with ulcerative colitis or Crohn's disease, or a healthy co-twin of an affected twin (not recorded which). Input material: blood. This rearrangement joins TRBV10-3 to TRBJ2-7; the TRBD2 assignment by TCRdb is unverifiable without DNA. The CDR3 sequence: CAITSNSKNEQYF.